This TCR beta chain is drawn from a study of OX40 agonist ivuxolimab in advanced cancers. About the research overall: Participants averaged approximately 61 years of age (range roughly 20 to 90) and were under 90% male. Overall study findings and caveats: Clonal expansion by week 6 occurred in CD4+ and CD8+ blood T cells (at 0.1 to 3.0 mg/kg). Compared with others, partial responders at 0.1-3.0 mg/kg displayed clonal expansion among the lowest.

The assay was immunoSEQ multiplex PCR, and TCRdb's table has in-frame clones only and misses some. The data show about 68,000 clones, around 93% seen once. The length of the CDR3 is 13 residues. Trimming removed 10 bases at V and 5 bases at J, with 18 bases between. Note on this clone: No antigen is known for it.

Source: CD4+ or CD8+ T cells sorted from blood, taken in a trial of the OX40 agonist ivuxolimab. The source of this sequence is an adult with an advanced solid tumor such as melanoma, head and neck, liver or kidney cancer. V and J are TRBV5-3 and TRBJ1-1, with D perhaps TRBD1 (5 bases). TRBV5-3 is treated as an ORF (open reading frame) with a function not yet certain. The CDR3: CAGATGSRTEAFF. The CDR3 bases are TGTGCCGGGGCCACGGGGTCTCGAACTGAAGCTTTCTTT.